This T cell receptor (beta chain) was identified during a study of blood T cell repertoires in COVID-19. Looking at the study overall: Both acute and convalescent COVID-19 samples were obtained from the United States, Italy and Spain. PBMCs, B-cell-depleted T cells, or T cells provided the cDNA or gDNA that made up the material.

The method was immunoSEQ multiplex PCR; TCRdb's version includes in-frame clones alone and lacks a portion of them. In the table there are 40,000 to 50,000 clones, approximately 85% of which are singletons. The material sequenced was peripheral blood. The TCR comes from a human donor in a cohort sampled during active COVID-19. The donor label of this sample is uncertain.

The CDR3: CASSPQGQRTDTQYF. CDR3 nucleotide sequence: TGTGCCAGCAGTCCTCAGGGTCAACGCACAGATACGCAGTATTTT. The rearrangement joins TRBV2 to TRBJ2-3; D might be TRBD1 (5 bases). The germline V and J ends were trimmed by 5 bases and 1 base, with 13 bases remaining between them. Per the germline V gene, CDR1 is SNHLY and CDR2 is FYNNEI. The CDR3 is made up of 15 amino acids.